One and the same sample provided the 21 T cell receptor beta chains below, sequenced in a study of blood T cell repertoires in COVID-19. Clones were sequenced by immunoSEQ multiplex PCR, and TCRdb holds only the in-frame ones, with some missing. The sample contains roughly 250,000 clones, 80% to 90% of which appear only once. The sample was PBMCs or T cells enriched from blood (not recorded which). These receptors all come from a woman aged 35 to 49 who had been exposed to COVID-19.

The rearrangement uses TRBV11-3 and TRBJ2-3; TRBD2 matches 9 bases. Germline trimming cut 4 bases from V and 11 bases from J; bases unmatched to any gene: 7. From germline, CDR1 is SGHNT and CDR2 YENEEA. This CDR3 region has 13 residues. CDR3 residues: CASSYREAGGQYF. CDR3 nucleotide sequence: TGTGCCAGCAGCTATAGGGAAGCGGGGGGGCAGTATTTT.

The rearrangement uses TRBV7-9 and TRBJ2-5, with 7 nucleotides matching TRBD1. With 2 bases clipped from V and 1 base from J, the junction kept 1 base outside the gene matches. This CDR3 region has 14 residues. Germline V gene lookup returns CDR1 SEHNR and CDR2 FQNEAQ (reference sequence). CDR3 sequence: CASSLRTGQETQYF. CDR3 DNA sequence: TGTGCCAGCAGCTTACGGACAGGCCAAGAGACCCAGTACTTC.

The V and J genes are TRBV5-1 and TRBJ2-2, with D tentatively TRBD2 (7 bases). Trimming pared 0 bases from V and 9 bases from J, leaving 12 bases between. The CDR3 spans 14 residues. Germline assignment: CDR1 SGHRS and CDR2 YFSETQ. The CDR3 loop reads CASSLAGGERELFF. Here the CDR3 DNA reads TGCGCCAGCAGCTTGGCGGGGGGCGAGAGGGAGCTGTTTTTT.

The chain couples TRBV6-1 to TRBJ2-7, with 8 bases lining up with TRBD1. Germline CDR1 and CDR2: MNHNS and SASEGT. This CDR3 spans 14 amino acids. V lost 3 bases, J lost 1 base, and 2 bases stayed unmatched. CDR3: CASSDRGRSYEQYV. The CDR3 nucleotides read TGTGCCAGCAGTGACAGGGGGCGATCCTACGAGCAGTACGTC.

V is TRBV9 and J is TRBJ2-3, with TRBD2 identical over 12 bases. Germline V lookup: CDR1 SGDLS, CDR2 YYNGEE. CDR3 size: 18 residues. The J segment lost 3 bases and the V segment lost 0 bases, leaving 8 bases of the junction unmatched. The CDR3 region is CASSVALLTSGGTDTQYF. The CDR3 DNA reads as TGTGCCAGCAGCGTAGCCCTCTTGACTAGCGGGGGAACAGATACGCAGTATTTT.

The chain links TRBV7-3 to TRBJ2-3; 11 positions match TRBD1. Germline V gene data show CDR1 as SGHTA and CDR2 as FQGTGA. The CDR3 covers 19 residues. Trimming cost V 3 bases and J 0 bases; bases outside gene matches: 11. The CDR3 DNA reads as TGTGCCAGCAGCTTGCAACCGGGACAGGGGGGATCGAGCACAGATACGCAGTATTTT. Amino acid sequence: CASSLQPGQGGSSTDTQYF. Looking up the rest from reference TRBV7-3 and TRBJ2-3 gives the full variable domain: GAGVSQTPSNKVTEKGKYVELRCDPISGHTALYWYRQSLGQGPEFLIYFQGTGAADDSGLPNDRFFAVRPEGSVSTLKIQRTERGDSAVYLCASSLQPGQGGSSTDTQYFGPGTRLTVL.

The chain employs TRBV6-2 or TRBV6-3 and TRBJ2-5; tentatively, D is TRBD1 (6 bases). This CDR3 spans 13 amino acids. V was shortened by 6 bases and J by 4 bases, with 12 bases between the two germline ends. Germline values: CDR1 MNHEY, CDR2 SVGEGT. CDR3 loop: CASSSTGLETQYF. The CDR3 region has the DNA TGTGCCAGCAGCTCAACAGGGCTAGAGACCCAGTACTTC.

This clone showed up just a few times. In DNA, the CDR3 is TGTGCCAGTAGTATCTCAGCGGGGAGGACAGATACGCAGTATTTT. Its protein is CASSISAGRTDTQYF. The gene calls are TRBV19 and TRBJ2-3, with TRBD2 matching over 7 bases. The CDR3 is 15 amino acids. With V trimmed by 3 bases and J by 3 bases, 6 bases remained unmatched. The germline V gene has CDR1 LNHDA and CDR2 SQIVND (reference sequence).

The chain is built from TRBV24-1 and TRBJ2-3, with TRBD1 identical over 7 bases. The CDR3 runs 14 residues. The trim removed 5 bases at V and 1 base at J, leaving 2 bases unmatched. Germline CDR1 is KGHDR and CDR2 is SFDVKD. For the CDR3, the DNA is TGTGCCACCAGTGTTACAGGGGGCACAGATACGCAGTATTTT. This sequence encodes CATSVTGGTDTQYF.

The genes are TRBV18 and TRBJ1-4; the D gene is possibly TRBD1 (5 bases). Germline CDR1 is KGHSH and CDR2 is LQKENI. The CDR3 runs to 16 residues. Trimming stripped 0 bases from V and 8 bases from J, with 16 bases between. The CDR3 loop reads CASSPPGGTGPEKLFF. The CDR3 region has the DNA TGTGCCAGCTCACCACCGGGCGGGACGGGGCCGGAAAAACTGTTTTTT.

The chain has TRBV12-3 or TRBV12-4 and TRBJ2-3, with 9 bases identical to TRBD1. The CDR3 is 13 amino acids. The junction had 4 bases not matched to a gene; V was cut back by 6 bases and J by 6 bases. Here the CDR3 reads CASREQGADTQYF. DNA of the CDR3: TGTGCCAGCAGGGAACAGGGGGCGGATACGCAGTATTTT.

CDR3 DNA: TGTGCCAGCAGTGCGGTCTGGAGCTCCTACAATGAGCAGTTCTTC. Translation: CASSAVWSSYNEQFF. The rearrangement uses TRBV25-1 and TRBJ2-1; D unresolved. V shed 4 bases and J shed 0 bases, with 10 bases lying between them. CDR3 length: 15 amino acids. The germline CDR1 and CDR2 sequences are MGHDK and SYGVNS.

The V call is TRBV29-1, the J call TRBJ1-2, with 9 bases identical to TRBD1. J was trimmed by 8 bases and V by 6 bases; bases with no gene match: 7. Germline lookup yields CDR1 SQVTM and CDR2 ANQGSEA. The CDR3 has 12 amino acids. CDR3 amino acids: CSVNRGLGGYTF. The CDR3 nucleotides are TGCAGCGTGAACAGGGGGCTTGGAGGCTACACCTTC.

This rearrangement joins TRBV10-3 to TRBJ2-3; 8 nucleotides agree with TRBD2. Trimming at V came to 6 bases and at J to 2 bases, leaving 7 bases not matched to a gene. This CDR3 comprises 15 residues. Germline V gives CDR1 ENHRY, CDR2 SYGVKD. CDR3 DNA: TGTGCCATCAGACTTAGCGGGGCCCCCACAGATACGCAGTATTTT. Translated, it gives CAIRLSGAPTDTQYF.

The rearrangement joins TRBV3-1 (or the pseudogene TRBV3-2) to TRBJ1-3; maybe TRBD1 (6 bases). V gave up 4 bases and J gave up 2 bases, with 12 bases separating them. Per the germline V gene, CDR1 is LGHDT and CDR2 is YNNKEL (reference sequence). The CDR3 loop spans 15 amino acids. The CDR3 loop reads CASSLTTGTGNTIYF. The DNA for the CDR3 is TGTGCCAGCAGCCTAACCACAGGGACTGGAAACACCATATATTTT.

The V call is TRBV28, the J call TRBJ2-2; 9 nucleotides match TRBD1. Germline-derived CDR1 and CDR2 are MDHEN and SYDVKM. The CDR3 totals 15 residues. Trimming cost V 2 bases and J 3 bases; bases outside gene matches: 1. The CDR3 DNA reads as TGTGCCAGCAGTTTAGGGGACAGGGACACCGGGGAGCTGTTTTTT. Translated: CASSLGDRDTGELFF.

The genes are TRBV7-8 and TRBJ1-6; TRBD1 aligns across 11 bases. The germline CDR1 and CDR2 sequences are SGHVS and FQNEAQ. J was trimmed by 0 bases and V by 2 bases; bases with no gene match: 3. The CDR3 consists of 18 residues. In DNA, the CDR3 is TGTGCCAGCAGCTTATTAGGGACAGGGGGCTCCTATAATTCACCCCTCCACTTT. It encodes CASSLLGTGGSYNSPLHF.

The chain carries TRBV5-1 and TRBJ2-1; tentatively, D is TRBD1 (5 bases). The length of the CDR3 is 12 residues. Germline loops: CDR1 SGHRS, CDR2 YFSETQ. Deletions cut 5 bases from V and 8 bases from J, with 11 bases between. CDR3 in amino acids: CASRLQVDEQFF. The CDR3, as DNA: TGCGCCAGCAGGTTACAGGTTGATGAGCAGTTCTTC.

As to this clone: The sample contains more than one DNA sequence encoding this CDR3. The CDR3 nucleotides are TGTGCCAGCAGTTACGGACAGAACTATGGCTACACCTTC. Its protein product is CASSYGQNYGYTF. This chain joins TRBV6-5 and TRBJ1-2, with D possibly matching TRBD1 (6 bases). The CDR3 is 13 residues long. Looked up from germline, CDR1 is MNHEY and CDR2 is SVGAGI. V lost 2 bases and J 2 bases, leaving 6 bases between the germline ends.

The chain combines TRBV28 with TRBJ1-2; TRBD1 matches 7 bases. The germline V gene has CDR1 MDHEN and CDR2 SYDVKM. This CDR3 has 15 amino acids. Trimming at V came to 5 bases and at J to 10 bases, leaving 16 bases not matched to a gene. The CDR3 DNA is TGTGCCAGCAGTCGCCCAGACAGGGAAGTCCCTCTCTACACCTTC. Protein sequence: CASSRPDREVPLYTF.

J is TRBJ2-7 and V is TRBV5-8, with a possible D match to TRBD2 (6 bases). Trimming pared 4 bases from V and 7 bases from J, leaving 18 bases between. CDR3 length equals 14 residues. Germline V gives CDR1 SGHTS, CDR2 YDEGEE. The CDR3: CASSAWDRAGEQYF. Written as DNA, the CDR3 is TGTGCCAGCAGCGCCTGGGACCGCGCGGGGGAGCAGTACTTC.